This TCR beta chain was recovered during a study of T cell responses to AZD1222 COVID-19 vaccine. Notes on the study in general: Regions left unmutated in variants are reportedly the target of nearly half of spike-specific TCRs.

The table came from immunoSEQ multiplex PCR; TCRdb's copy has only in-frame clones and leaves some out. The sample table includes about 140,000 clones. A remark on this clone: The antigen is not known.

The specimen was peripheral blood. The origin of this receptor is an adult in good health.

The CDR3 region is CASSRSRGAGTDTQYF. Written as DNA, the CDR3 is TGTGCCAGCAGTCGTTCGCGGGGGGCGGGCACAGATACGCAGTATTTT. The rearrangement uses TRBV28 and TRBJ2-3; TRBD2 aligns across 8 bases. V was clipped by 5 bases and J by 1 base; unmatched bases: 8. The V gene's germline CDR1 is MDHEN and CDR2 SYDVKM. CDR3 length: 16 residues.